These T cell receptor beta chains were read from a single sample in a study of blood T cell repertoires in COVID-19. Only in-frame clones appear in the TCRdb table, and some are missing; sequencing was by immunoSEQ multiplex PCR. The sample contains 130,000 or so clones, 84% of which appear only once. Material for sequencing was peripheral blood. These receptors originate from a man aged 25-40 years with COVID-19, enrolled during active disease. The CDR3 runs from the conserved cysteine through the conserved F or W. Each record gives: CDR3 length, D gene, J gene, V gene, CDR3 DNA, CDR3 protein. A D gene is named only where the DNA matches it firmly.

>13|TRBD1|TRBJ2-7|TRBV9
TGTGCCAGCAGCAAAGGACAGGACTACGAGCAGTACTTC
CASSKGQDYEQYF
>13|-|TRBJ1-2|TRBV15
TGTGCCACCAGCAGCCAGACTAACTATGGCTACACCTTC
CATSSQTNYGYTF
>13|-|TRBJ2-7|TRBV6-2/TRBV6-3
TGTGCCAGCAGCTTAGCGGTTCGCTACGAGCAGTACTTC
CASSLAVRYEQYF
>17|-|TRBJ2-5|TRBV4-1
TGCGCCAGCAGCCAAGTCCCCCGGGAACCTACCCGAGAGACCCAGTACTTC
CASSQVPREPTRETQYF
>13|-|TRBJ1-1|TRBV6-5
TGTGCCAGCAGCCTCAACTGGGAGCATGAAGCTTTCTTT
CASSLNWEHEAFF
>17|TRBD1|TRBJ2-5|TRBV2
TGTGCCAGCATCGAAGGGGCACGATCAGGGGGCATAGAGACCCAGTACTTC
CASIEGARSGGIETQYF
>11|TRBD1|TRBJ1-1|TRBV30
TGTGCCTGGAGTGTCCACGGACAGGGTTTCTTT
CAWSVHGQGFF
>16|TRBD1|TRBJ2-2|TRBV24-1
TGTGCCACCAGCCTGGCTCGGGACAGGGGGAGAGGGGAGCTGTTTTTT
CATSLARDRGRGELFF
>13|TRBD1|TRBJ1-2|TRBV27
TGTGCCAGCAGGATGACAGGGGGCGGCGGCTACACCTTC
CASRMTGGGGYTF
>17|TRBD2|TRBJ2-1|TRBV10-2
TGCGCCAGCAGTGGCCCCCCCGGGACTAGCGGGAGGGATGAGCAGTTCTTC
CASSGPPGTSGRDEQFF
>13|-|TRBJ2-7|TRBV14
TGTGCCAGCAGCCAAGGTTTGAGAGCCGAGCAGTACTTC
CASSQGLRAEQYF